Presented here are 22 T cell receptor beta chains from one specimen sequenced in a study of PD-L1 blockade in urothelial cancer. The time point: pretreatment peripheral blood. Libraries were prepared by immunoSEQ multiplex PCR; TCRdb keeps only in-frame clonotypes and omits some of them. This table holds over 35,000 clones, 90% to 95% found once. This specimen consisted of PBMCs, obtained around atezolizumab (anti-PD-L1) treatment. Every receptor here comes from a woman aged 55-69 years with urothelial cancer.

This chain joins TRBV7-8 and TRBJ2-2; D is unresolved. This CDR3 comprises 17 residues. The germline gives CDR1 SGHVS, CDR2 FQNEAQ. The germline V and J ends were trimmed by 4 bases and 2 bases, with 17 bases remaining between them. In DNA form, the CDR3 reads TGTGCCAGCAGCTCTCCGTCTGGGCGAAGTAACACCGGGGAGCTGTTTTTT. It is translated as CASSSPSGRSNTGELFF.

CDR3 DNA sequence: TGTGCCAGCGTCAAAAATGCGGGACAGGATGGAATAAGGGATGAGCAGTTCTTC. Translated, it gives CASVKNAGQDGIRDEQFF. The chain is built from TRBV21-1 and TRBJ2-1; the D call of TRBD1 is as the table states it, not checked on the DNA. TRBV21-1 is a pseudogene segment. This CDR3 has 18 residues.

This rearrangement joins TRBV7-2 to TRBJ2-2; D not certain. Germline V CDR1 and CDR2: SGHTA, FQGNSA. This CDR3 is built from 14 residues. V was clipped by 2 bases and J by 4 bases, with 8 bases between them. CDR3 nucleotides: TGTGCCAGCAGCTTACTTGTCGTCACCGGGGAGCTGTTTTTT. Translation gives CASSLLVVTGELFF.

V gene TRBV18 combines with J gene TRBJ2-5, with 7 bases fitting TRBD2. Trimming at V came to 8 bases and at J to 5 bases, leaving 8 bases not matched to a gene. The CDR3 runs to 13 residues. Germline CDR1 is KGHSH and CDR2 is LQKENI. The CDR3 DNA is TGTGCCAGCGCAGACCAGGGAGGGGAGACCCAGTACTTC. It yields the protein CASADQGGETQYF. Full variable domain (missing parts from reference TRBV18 and TRBJ2-5): NAGVMQNPRHLVRRRGQEARLRCSPMKGHSHVYWYRQLPEEGLKFMVYLQKENIIDESGMPKERFSAEFPKEGPSILRIQQVVRGDSAAYFCASADQGGETQYFGPGTRLLVL.

The V gene is TRBV28, the J gene TRBJ2-1; TRBD2 matches 10 bases. There are 14 residues in the CDR3. Germline V gene data show CDR1 as MDHEN and CDR2 as SYDVKM. The junction had 7 bases not matched to a gene; V was cut back by 5 bases and J by 9 bases. The DNA for the CDR3 is TGTGCCAGCAGTGGGGCTAGCGGGAGTGGTGAGCAGTTCTTC. Protein sequence: CASSGASGSGEQFF.

The chain combines TRBV11-3 with TRBJ2-7; D is uncertain. Germline CDR1 SGHNT, CDR2 YENEEA. The CDR3 contains 14 residues. The V end lost 5 bases, the J end lost 6 bases, and 17 bases lay between the germline ends. The CDR3 sequence: CASSPRGDHAEQYF. CDR3 bases: TGTGCCAGCAGCCCCCGAGGTGATCACGCCGAGCAGTACTTC.

The V call is TRBV11-1, the J call TRBJ2-7, with a possible D match to TRBD2 (5 bases). Germline-derived CDR1 and CDR2 are SGHAT and FQDESV (reference sequence). The CDR3 sequence is 14 residues long. V was trimmed by 6 bases and J by 3 bases, leaving 15 bases between them. The CDR3 here is CASSFRDQFYEQYF. The DNA for the CDR3 is TGTGCCAGCAGTTTCCGGGATCAATTCTACGAGCAGTACTTC.

The gene calls are TRBV27 and TRBJ1-1, with TRBD1 as a possible D gene (5 bases). CDR3 length: 19 amino acids. V lost 1 base and J lost 0, with 21 bases in between. Germline V lookup: CDR1 MNHEY, CDR2 SMNVEV (reference sequence). Written as DNA, the CDR3 is TGTGCCAGCAGTTTATTTTTTGGGGGATGGAGGGCCATGAACACTGAAGCTTTCTTT. It yields the protein CASSLFFGGWRAMNTEAFF.

The chain carries TRBV7-9 and TRBJ2-3; 7 bases map to TRBD1. Germline CDR1 SEHNR, CDR2 FQNEAQ (reference sequence). V lost 1 base, J lost 2 bases, and 6 bases stayed unmatched. The CDR3 spans 16 residues. The CDR3 here is CASSLVGGEVTDTQYF. The CDR3 region has the DNA TGTGCCAGCAGCTTAGTAGGGGGCGAAGTCACAGATACGCAGTATTTT.

V is TRBV6-5 and J is TRBJ2-7, with TRBD1 matching 10 bases. CDR1 MNHEY and CDR2 SVGAGI come from the germline V gene. The CDR3 covers 13 residues. Unmatched junction bases numbered 3, after V lost 6 bases and J lost 4 bases. The CDR3 loop is CASRRQGAYEQYF. The CDR3 coding sequence is TGTGCCAGCAGGAGACAGGGGGCATACGAGCAGTACTTC.

This clone was counted only a few times. The V and J genes are TRBV27 and TRBJ1-5; weak D call: TRBD1 (5 bases). CDR3 length equals 14 residues. Trimming cost V 8 bases and J 4 bases, with 15 bases left between them. CDR1 is MNHEY and CDR2 is SMNVEV in the germline V gene (reference sequence). The CDR3 protein is CASGRGWANQPQHF. In DNA, the CDR3 is TGTGCCAGCGGAAGGGGTTGGGCAAATCAGCCCCAGCATTTT.

This chain joins TRBV5-1 and TRBJ2-5; possibly TRBD2 for D (6 bases). Germline V gene sequence: CDR1 SGHRS, CDR2 YFSETQ. This CDR3 comprises 15 residues. Trimming cost V 4 bases and J 5 bases, with 18 bases left between them. The CDR3 protein is CASSGGTGPWETQYF. For the CDR3, the DNA is TGCGCCAGCAGCGGCGGGACGGGACCTTGGGAGACCCAGTACTTC.

This CDR3 reads CASSPSGQPNTEAFF. Written as DNA, the CDR3 is TGCGCCAGCAGCCCCTCGGGACAGCCGAACACTGAAGCTTTCTTT. The chain recombines TRBV5-1 with TRBJ1-1; 7 bases map to TRBD1. The CDR3 has 15 amino acids. Looked up from germline, CDR1 is SGHRS and CDR2 is YFSETQ. V lost 4 bases, J lost 1 base, and 7 bases stayed unmatched.

V and J are TRBV5-5 and TRBJ2-3; TRBD2 agrees at 14 bases. CDR1 SGHKS and CDR2 YYEKEE come from the germline V gene (reference sequence). V was pared by 4 bases and J by 5 bases, with 6 bases of the junction left unmatched. This CDR3 comprises 16 residues. CDR3 amino acids: CASSPGLAGVRDTQYF. In DNA, the CDR3 is TGTGCCAGCAGCCCGGGACTAGCGGGAGTAAGAGATACGCAGTATTTT.

The genes are TRBV7-2 and TRBJ2-2; weak D call: TRBD2 (5 bases). Per germline, CDR1 SGHTA and CDR2 FQGNSA. V was pared by 5 bases and J by 0 bases, with 16 bases between. This CDR3 is built from 17 residues. CDR3 loop: CASSPRDPTANTGELFF. CDR3 in DNA: TGTGCCAGCAGCCCCCGGGATCCAACCGCGAACACCGGGGAGCTGTTTTTT.

This sequence joins TRBV2 and TRBJ2-7, with TRBD1 identical over 9 bases. CDR1 SNHLY and CDR2 FYNNEI come from the germline V gene. V gave up 4 bases and J gave up 5 bases; unmatched junction bases: 9. The CDR3 spans 15 residues. The CDR3 DNA is TGTGCCAGCAGTGCCAGACAGGGGGGAATCAACGAGCAGTACTTC. The encoded protein is CASSARQGGINEQYF. Full variable domain (remainder filled in from reference TRBV2 and TRBJ2-7): EPEVTQTPSHQVTQMGQEVILRCVPISNHLYFYWYRQILGQKVEFLVSFYNNEISEKSEIFDDQFSVERPDGSNFTLKIRSTKLEDSAMYFCASSARQGGINEQYFGPGTRLTVT.

This chain uses TRBV28 with TRBJ2-5; D not resolved. CDR3 length: 12 amino acids. V lost 8 bases and J 4 bases, leaving 11 bases between the germline ends. In germline, CDR1 is MDHEN, CDR2 SYDVKM. CDR3 nucleotide sequence: TGTGCCAGCTGCTCGTCAGGAGAGACCCAGTACTTC. This codes for CASCSSGETQYF.

The CDR3 DNA follows: TGTGCCAGCTCACCACCGCGGACAATGAACACTGAAGCTTTCTTT. It translates to CASSPPRTMNTEAFF. This chain links TRBV18 with TRBJ1-1; D perhaps matches TRBD1 (5 bases). This CDR3 is 15 amino acids long. Germline CDR1 is KGHSH and CDR2 is LQKENI. V was clipped by 0 bases and J by 0 bases, with 8 bases between them.

This chain uses TRBV13 with TRBJ2-3; D might be TRBD2 (6 bases). Trimming took off 1 base at V and 5 bases at J, with 16 bases between the two ends. The CDR3 contains 16 residues. Germline loops: CDR1 PRHDT, CDR2 FYEKMQ (reference sequence). For the CDR3, the DNA is TGTGCCAGCAGCTTAGCCGGGGGACGTGCGATAGATACGCAGTATTTT. Protein: CASSLAGGRAIDTQYF.

This clone was counted once. V is TRBV5-1 and J is TRBJ2-6, with no clear D. V was trimmed by 3 bases and J by 0 bases, leaving 10 bases between them. CDR1 is SGHRS, CDR2 YFSETQ, per germline. The CDR3 totals 16 residues. This chain's CDR3 is CASSSQVTSGANVLTF. The CDR3 DNA reads TGCGCCAGCAGCTCGCAGGTGACCTCTGGGGCCAACGTCCTGACTTTC.

The J gene is TRBJ1-4, the V gene TRBV28; D is perhaps TRBD1 (6 bases). V lost 5 bases, J lost 7 bases, and 14 bases lay in between. Looked up from germline, CDR1 is MDHEN and CDR2 is SYDVKM. The CDR3 length is 14 residues. The DNA for the CDR3 is TGTGCCAGCAGTCTCGAGGGGGGGGGTGAAAAACTGTTTTTT. It encodes CASSLEGGGEKLFF.

J is TRBJ1-3 and V is TRBV4-3; D is possibly TRBD1 (6 bases). CDR1 is LGHNA and CDR2 is YSLEER in the germline V gene. The V gene lost 0 bases and the J gene lost 4 bases, with 10 bases spanning the gap. The CDR3 loop spans 15 amino acids. The CDR3 DNA follows: TGCGCCAGCAGCCAAGAAGGGGGGGTCGGAAACACCATATATTTT. It yields the protein CASSQEGGVGNTIYF.